This T cell receptor beta chain was captured in a study of T cells in lung cancer brain metastases listed by TCRdb under 2018. As for the study more broadly: Of the 20 or so patients, 15 to 17 had a history of tobacco use, with a median of 40 pack-years. About 90% of the 20 patients received no interval therapy between primary and metastasis resection. The primary and brain metastasis specimens were acquired a median of around 11 months apart. TCR beta CDR3 repertoires were compared between fully resected primary non-small cell lung cancers and paired brain metastases. A cohort of around 20 patients was included, from whom approximately 40 specimens were contributed, with one primary lung lesion and one brain metastasis obtained from each patient. The median age of the patients at first diagnosis was over 55 years, and the group included 8 or 9 males and approximately twelve females. Primary and metastatic specimens both had an average DNA integrity number of approximately 3.9, with no significant difference between the two sites.

Between about 2 and 5 ug genomic DNA was input per sample, and equal DNA input was given to paired samples. TCR beta libraries were constructed in two PCR steps with the immunoSEQ hsTCRbeta Kit, which uses multiplexed V and J gene primers. Pooled libraries with positive and negative controls were sequenced on an Illumina MiSeq using a 100-cycle paired-end protocol. The authors' pipeline ran thus. Raw data were processed by the immunoSEQ vendor into normalized, annotated TCR beta repertoire reports. Richness was defined as the number of unique clones by nucleotide sequence, and the iChao1 and Efron-Thisted estimators were used to extrapolate total richness. To characterize and compare the paired lesions, the analysis used Pielou's evenness, Simpson's index, the proportional abundance of the top-ten clones, and the Morisita overlap index. Drawn from immuneACCESS, this table holds only the in-frame rearrangements with V and J called that TCRdb kept. Clones are partly lost; checked studies trace under half to an unresolved V gene and leave the rest unexplained. V, J and clone size derive from that table, while D and trimming were established from the DNA sequence. The sample has about 6,200 clones on record, roughly 90% of them singletons. The ten largest clones add up to 4.9% of the sample.

Inclusive of the bounding cysteine and phenylalanine, the CDR3 is 14 residues long. The sequence is cut down to CDR3 DNA, 42 bases in frame from base 1. Trimming costs V 3 bases and J 3 bases, and their ends lie 9 bases apart. The germline V gene (reference sequence) specifies LNHDA as CDR1 and SQIVND as CDR2. Patients had resection either for delayed recurrence of a solitary brain metastasis or for synchronous oligometastatic disease. Patients with a history of multiple malignancies were excluded so that cancers other than NSCLC would not be included. Using marked H&E slides as a guide, tumor areas were macrodissected from roughly five unstained around 9.3 um sections that had been deparaffinized. Every specimen was formalin-fixed and paraffin-embedded (FFPE). The AllPrep DNA/RNA FFPE Kit was used to extract genomic DNA. General conclusions and limits of the study: DNA fragmentation in the FFPE samples may have kept the complete infiltrating T cell repertoire from being retrieved. Most clones were specific to a single lesion, and paired lesions overlapped only to a limited degree (mean Morisita index about 0.21). The ten most abundant clones accounted for a significantly larger fraction of the repertoire in brain metastases than in primaries, which suggests clonal expansion. Brain metastases had significantly fewer unique productive clones than paired primaries (median approximately 1,500 versus 4,500). Effects of preoperative corticosteroids on T cell infiltration in brain metastases could not be controlled.

Details on this clone: It lacks a known antigen. Per-nucleotide qualities are absent, and no much larger clonotype sits a single base away.

Sequenced sample: tumor tissue from the primary lung tumor. What the cell subset or site label conveys for this sample: primary lung cancer lesion. The chain joins TRBV19 to TRBJ1-5; the D gene is unclear. The source of this sequence is a man in his forties or fifties with non-small cell lung cancer. The nucleotide sequence is given as TGTGCCAGTAGTATTGGCGATATCAATCAGCCCCAGCATTTT. Translated, it reads CASSIGDINQPQHF.